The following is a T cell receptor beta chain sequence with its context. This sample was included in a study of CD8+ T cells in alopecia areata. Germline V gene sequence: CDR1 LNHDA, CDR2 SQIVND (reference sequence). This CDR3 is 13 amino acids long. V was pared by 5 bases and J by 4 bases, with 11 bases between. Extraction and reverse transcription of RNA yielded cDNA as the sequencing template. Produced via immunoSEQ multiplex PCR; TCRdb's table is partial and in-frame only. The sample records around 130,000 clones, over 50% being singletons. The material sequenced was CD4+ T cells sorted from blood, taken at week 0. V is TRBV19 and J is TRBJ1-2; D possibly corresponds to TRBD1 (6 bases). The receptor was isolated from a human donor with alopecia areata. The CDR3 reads CASSVQGGYGYTF. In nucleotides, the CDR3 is TGTGCCAGTAGTGTACAGGGCGGCTATGGCTACACCTTC. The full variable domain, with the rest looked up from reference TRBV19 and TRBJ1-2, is DGGITQSPKYLFRKEGQNVTLSCEQNLNHDAMYWYRQDPGQGLRLIYYSQIVNDFQKGDIAEGYSVSREKKESFPLTVTSAQKNPTAFYLCASSVQGGYGYTFGSGTRLTVV.